This T cell receptor beta chain was profiled in a study of blood T cell repertoires in COVID-19. Turning to the study itself: Both acute and convalescent COVID-19 samples were obtained from the United States, Italy and Spain. In each case, the material was cDNA or gDNA derived from T cells, B-cell-depleted T cells, or PBMCs.

The protocol was immunoSEQ multiplex PCR, while the TCRdb copy is restricted to in-frame clones and leaves out a portion. The table has 90,000 to 120,000 clones, 84% seen once. CDR3 length: 14 residues. V was cut by 2 bases and J by 2 bases, with 9 bases left in between. Germline V lookup: CDR1 MNHEY, CDR2 SVGEGT. The chain links TRBV6-2 or TRBV6-3 to TRBJ2-5, with D tentatively TRBD1 (5 bases). The receptor comes from a human donor in a cohort sampled during active COVID-19. Sequencing was performed on peripheral blood. The CDR3 nucleotides read TGTGCCAGCAGTTACACGACAGTACAAGAGACCCAGTACTTC. This gives the protein CASSYTTVQETQYF.